The 16 T cell receptor beta chains in this list originate from one sample, sequenced in a study of blood T cell repertoires in COVID-19. The method was immunoSEQ multiplex PCR; TCRdb's version includes in-frame clones alone and lacks a portion of them. Among around 130,000 clones listed, 84% were seen once. Sequenced: PBMCs or T cells enriched from blood (not recorded which). These TCRs come from a woman aged 25 to 39 who had recovered from COVID-19.

The table lists this clone with a few counts. The chain's CDR3 is CASAPQGTNEKLFF. The CDR3 DNA sequence: TGTGCCTCCGCTCCCCAGGGGACTAATGAAAAACTGTTTTTT. This sequence joins TRBV10-3 and TRBJ1-4, with a weak D call TRBD1 (6 bases). Trimming removed 11 bases from V and 2 bases from J, with 15 bases in between. CDR3 size: 14 residues. Germline CDR1 and CDR2: ENHRY and SYGVKD.

V gene TRBV18 combines with J gene TRBJ1-2, with 7 bases identical to TRBD1. CDR1 and CDR2 (germline): KGHSH, LQKENI. The CDR3 runs to 15 residues. Unmatched junction bases numbered 7, after V lost 3 bases and J lost 3 bases. CDR3: CASSPRQGDHYGYTF. The CDR3 nucleotides read TGTGCCAGCTCACCCCGCCAGGGGGACCACTATGGCTACACCTTC.

This clone was recorded once. The chain carries TRBV2 and TRBJ2-7; 7 bases line up with TRBD1. The CDR3 is 16 amino acids. The germline V gene encodes CDR1 SNHLY and CDR2 FYNNEI. The J segment lost 6 bases and the V segment lost 4 bases, leaving 15 bases of the junction unmatched. Here the CDR3 reads CASSVQTGLRGVEQYF. CDR3 bases: TGTGCCAGCAGTGTTCAGACAGGGCTCAGGGGTGTCGAGCAGTACTTC.

This clone was found once. This sequence joins TRBV4-2 and TRBJ2-1, with TRBD2 matching 9 bases. The CDR3 has 16 amino acids. J lost 7 bases, V lost 1 base, and 8 bases had no gene match. Germline V CDR1 and CDR2: LGHNA, YNFKEQ. This chain's CDR3 is CASSQVLLAGQNEQFF. Here the CDR3 DNA reads TGTGCCAGCAGCCAAGTCCTTCTAGCGGGGCAGAATGAGCAGTTCTTC.

The V and J genes are TRBV28 and TRBJ2-7; the D gene is possibly TRBD2 (5 bases). Trimming removed 5 bases from V and 0 bases from J, with 14 bases in between. Germline V CDR1 and CDR2: MDHEN, SYDVKM. The length of the CDR3 is 15 residues. The CDR3 sequence is CASSAAAGGSYEQYF. CDR3 nucleotides: TGTGCCAGCAGTGCCGCGGCGGGCGGCTCCTACGAGCAGTACTTC. Based on the CDR3 plus reference TRBV28 and TRBJ2-7, the full variable domain is DVKVTQSSRYLVKRTGEKVFLECVQDMDHENMFWYRQDPGLGLRLIYFSYDVKMKEKGDIPEGYSVSREKKERFSLILESASTNQTSMYLCASSAAAGGSYEQYFGPGTRLTVT.

The chain is built from TRBV6-2 or TRBV6-3 and TRBJ2-1; no reliable D call. Deletions cut 6 bases from V and 10 bases from J, with 13 bases between. This CDR3 comprises 12 residues. CDR1 MNHEY and CDR2 SVGEGT come from the germline V gene. CDR3 sequence reads: CASSPPYREQFF. CDR3 sequence (DNA): TGTGCCAGCAGCCCCCCCTATCGCGAGCAGTTCTTC.

This chain uses TRBV29-1 with TRBJ2-1; tentatively, D is TRBD1 (5 bases). Germline V CDR1 and CDR2: SQVTM, ANQGSEA. Trimming cost V 3 bases and J 0 bases, with 15 bases left between them. CDR3 length: 16 residues. CDR3 protein: CSVEFLQESSYNEQFF. CDR3 sequence (DNA): TGCAGCGTTGAGTTTTTACAGGAGAGCTCCTACAATGAGCAGTTCTTC.

J is TRBJ1-5 and V is TRBV15, with D perhaps TRBD1 (5 bases). The CDR3 length is 13 residues. Trimming pared 8 bases from V and 0 bases from J, leaving 8 bases between. CDR1 is LNHNV, CDR2 YYDKDF, per germline (reference sequence). CDR3 in amino acids: CATRQSSNQPQHF. CDR3 DNA sequence: TGTGCCACCCGACAGTCTAGCAATCAGCCCCAGCATTTT. The whole variable domain, filled in from reference TRBV15 and TRBJ1-5, reads DAMVIQNPRYQVTQFGKPVTLSCSQTLNHNVMYWYQQKSSQAPKLLFHYYDKDFNNEADTPDNFQSRRPNTSFCFLDIRSPGLGDTAMYLCATRQSSNQPQHFGDGTRLSIL.

The genes are TRBV7-9 and TRBJ2-7; D is perhaps TRBD1 (6 bases). Between the trimmed V and J ends, which lost 6 bases and 6 bases, there was a span of 21 bases. This CDR3 is built from 15 residues. Germline loops: CDR1 SEHNR, CDR2 FQNEAQ (reference sequence). The CDR3 spells CASRRNGQRTSEQYF. CDR3 nucleotides: TGTGCCAGCAGACGTAACGGACAGAGGACGTCCGAGCAGTACTTC. The variable domain in full, completed from reference TRBV7-9 and TRBJ2-7, reads DTGVSQNPRHKITKRGQNVTFRCDPISEHNRLYWYRQTLGQGPEFLTYFQNEAQLEKSRLLSDRFSAERPKGSFSTLEIQRTEQGDSAMYLCASRRNGQRTSEQYFGPGTRLTVT.

The chain recombines TRBV9 with TRBJ1-1; no firm D call. CDR1 and CDR2 from the germline V gene are SGDLS and YYNGEE. Trimming took 3 bases from V and 6 from J, leaving 21 bases between them. The CDR3 is 16 amino acids. The CDR3 region has the DNA TGTGCCAGCAGCGACCTCCCCGCCGGTGTGGGCGCTGAAGCTTTCTTT. Its protein product is CASSDLPAGVGAEAFF.

In the case of this clone: Within the sample, other DNA sequences also encode this same CDR3. V usage is TRBV30 and J usage is TRBJ2-7; 12 bases line up with TRBD2. Germline V gives CDR1 GTSNPN, CDR2 SVGIG (reference sequence). This CDR3 spans 15 amino acids. After removal of 0 bases from V and 2 bases from J, the junction contained 2 bases not matched to a gene. Written as DNA, the CDR3 is TGTGCCTGGAGTGTAAGGACTAGCGGGACCTACGAGCAGTACTTC. Amino acid sequence: CAWSVRTSGTYEQYF.

The rearrangement joins TRBV19 to TRBJ1-5, with D maybe TRBD1 (5 bases). Germline V lookup: CDR1 LNHDA, CDR2 SQIVND (reference sequence). The V end was cut by 6 bases, the J end by 5 bases, with 17 bases between. The CDR3 is made up of 15 amino acids. The chain's CDR3 is CASRMMGGRHQPQHF. CDR3 DNA sequence: TGTGCCAGTAGGATGATGGGGGGGAGGCATCAGCCCCAGCATTTT.

The chain has TRBV2 and TRBJ1-6; TRBD1 matches 7 bases. V shed 6 bases and J 8 bases; nucleotides not matched to a gene: 7. The CDR3 is 14 amino acids. CDR1 and CDR2 (germline): SNHLY, FYNNEI. CDR3 amino acids: CASRVGQIDSPLHF. As DNA, the CDR3 is TGTGCCAGCAGGGTGGGACAGATCGATTCACCCCTCCACTTT.

This chain links TRBV7-2 with TRBJ1-1; the D is unclear. The CDR3 runs to 12 residues. Germline V gene data show CDR1 as SGHTA and CDR2 as FQGNSA. Trimming shortened V by 3 bases and J by 4 bases, and 6 bases separated the two germline ends. CDR3 DNA sequence: TGTGCCAGCAGCTTTGAGGGCACTGAAGCTTTCTTT. Translated: CASSFEGTEAFF.

The chain has TRBV6-2 or TRBV6-3 and TRBJ2-3; 7 bases are shared with TRBD2. Germline V gene lookup returns CDR1 MNHEY and CDR2 SVGEGT. The CDR3 is 15 amino acids. Losses at the gene ends were 1 base for V and 2 bases for J; bases not matched to a gene: 3. As DNA, the CDR3 is TGTGCCAGCAGTTACTATGGGACTAACACAGATACGCAGTATTTT. Protein product: CASSYYGTNTDTQYF.

This chain joins TRBV5-4 and TRBJ2-7; TRBD1 might be the D (6 bases). V was trimmed by 4 bases and J by 4 bases, leaving 18 bases between them. The CDR3 contains 15 residues. Looked up from germline, CDR1 is SGHNT and CDR2 is YYREEE (reference sequence). The CDR3, as DNA: TGTGCCAGCAGCCCATCACAGGGAACTGGTTACGAGCAGTACTTC. This sequence encodes CASSPSQGTGYEQYF.